The 21 T cell receptor beta chains below come from one sample, sequenced in a study of blood T cell repertoires in COVID-19. Here immunoSEQ multiplex PCR was the method, and the copy in TCRdb shows in-frame clones only, minus some. The repertoire includes 200,000 or so clones, 60% to 80% of them detected once, and 15% to 20% sits in the top ten. Input material: peripheral blood. These receptors were taken from a man in his 60s with active or convalescent COVID-19.

This rearrangement joins TRBV5-1 to TRBJ2-7, with a weak D call TRBD1 (6 bases). Germline values: CDR1 SGHRS, CDR2 YFSETQ. Trimming cost V 4 bases and J 0 bases, with 14 bases left between them. This CDR3 comprises 15 residues. CDR3: CASSPRQAVSYEQYF. CDR3 coding DNA: TGCGCCAGCAGCCCTCGACAGGCGGTCTCCTACGAGCAGTACTTC.

This clone turned up a few times. J is TRBJ2-5 and V is TRBV14; D is undetermined. The CDR3 totals 13 residues. Trimming shortened V by 1 base and J by 4 bases, and 7 bases separated the two germline ends. CDR1 SGHDN and CDR2 FVKESK come from the germline V gene. The CDR3 DNA follows: TGTGCCAGCAGCCAAGTCCTAGGAGAGACCCAGTACTTC. This sequence encodes CASSQVLGETQYF.

The chain recombines TRBV5-1 with TRBJ2-7; TRBD1 is a possible D gene (6 bases). V lost 3 bases, J lost 6 bases, and 16 bases lay in between. The CDR3 runs to 14 residues. Germline V lookup: CDR1 SGHRS, CDR2 YFSETQ. As DNA, the CDR3 is TGCGCCAGCAGCTCCGGGACAAGGGGAAGCGAGCAGTACTTC. This gives the protein CASSSGTRGSEQYF.

The CDR3 nucleotides are TGTGCCAGCAGTTACCCGACTAGCGGAGCTGGGAATGAGCAGTTCTTC. It translates to CASSYPTSGAGNEQFF. The chain recombines TRBV6-5 with TRBJ2-1; TRBD2 matches 9 bases. The V and J ends lost 2 bases and 7 bases, in that order; junction bases with no gene match: 9. CDR1 and CDR2 from the germline V gene are MNHEY and SVGAGI. The CDR3 consists of 16 residues.

This chain joins TRBV18 and TRBJ1-5; tentative D call: TRBD1 (5 bases). This CDR3 is built from 16 residues. Looked up from germline, CDR1 is KGHSH and CDR2 is LQKENI. V was cut by 4 bases and J by 4 bases, with 17 bases left in between. The CDR3 DNA reads as TGTGCCAGCTCACGGGACGGGGGGGGTTTGAATCAGCCCCAGCATTTT. Its translation: CASSRDGGGLNQPQHF. Together with reference TRBV18 and TRBJ1-5, the CDR3 gives the full variable domain: NAGVMQNPRHLVRRRGQEARLRCSPMKGHSHVYWYRQLPEEGLKFMVYLQKENIIDESGMPKERFSAEFPKEGPSILRIQQVVRGDSAAYFCASSRDGGGLNQPQHFGDGTRLSIL.

This chain connects TRBV30 to TRBJ1-5, with 10 bases identical to TRBD1. Germline V CDR1 and CDR2: GTSNPN, SVGIG (reference sequence). J was trimmed by 1 base and V by 5 bases; bases with no gene match: 5. CDR3 length: 15 amino acids. The CDR3 sequence: CAWGQGGASNQPQHF. The CDR3 nucleotides read TGTGCCTGGGGACAGGGGGGAGCGAGCAATCAGCCCCAGCATTTT.

V is TRBV3-1 (or the pseudogene TRBV3-2) and J is TRBJ2-5; 11 bases match TRBD1. The V and J ends lost 5 bases and 1 base, in that order; junction bases with no gene match: 0. The CDR3 has 14 residues. The germline CDR1 and CDR2 sequences are LGHDT and YNNKEL (reference sequence). For the CDR3, the DNA is TGTGCCAGCAGCGGGACAGGGGGCCAAGAGACCCAGTACTTC. Its protein product is CASSGTGGQETQYF.

V and J are TRBV9 and TRBJ2-7; possibly TRBD2 for D (5 bases). Trimming pared 0 bases from V and 5 bases from J, leaving 9 bases between. CDR3 length: 13 amino acids. CDR1 is SGDLS, CDR2 YYNGEE, per germline. The CDR3 region has the DNA TGTGCCAGCAGCGTAGGACCGAGGGACGAGCAGTACTTC. It specifies CASSVGPRDEQYF.

This clone was seen a few times. The rearrangement uses TRBV3-1 (or the pseudogene TRBV3-2) and TRBJ1-5, with D tentatively TRBD1 (6 bases). The germline V gene has CDR1 LGHDT and CDR2 YNNKEL (reference sequence). V lost 0 bases, J lost 7 bases, and 13 bases lay in between. The CDR3 totals 15 residues. CDR3 nucleotides: TGTGCCAGCAGCCAAGAACCCCCTGGGGGCCAGCCCCAGCATTTT. Residues: CASSQEPPGGQPQHF.

This clone appeared a single time. The sample contains more than one DNA sequence encoding this CDR3. The chain is built from TRBV2 and TRBJ2-5; possibly TRBD2 for D (5 bases). V was shortened by 4 bases and J by 1 base, with 7 bases between the two germline ends. Germline CDR1 and CDR2: SNHLY and FYNNEI. The CDR3 totals 13 residues. CDR3 residues: CASSVRGQETQYF. The DNA for the CDR3 is TGTGCCAGCAGTGTTCGGGGCCAAGAGACCCAGTACTTC.

J is TRBJ2-5 and V is TRBV30, with 10 bases identical to TRBD2. V lost 5 bases to trimming and J lost 3 bases; unmatched junction nucleotides: 3. The CDR3 is 13 residues long. Germline values: CDR1 GTSNPN, CDR2 SVGIG (reference sequence). The CDR3 is CAWALAGEETQYF. CDR3 sequence (DNA): TGTGCCTGGGCCCTAGCGGGAGAAGAGACCCAGTACTTC. Full variable domain (remainder filled in from reference TRBV30 and TRBJ2-5): SQTIHQWPATLVQPVGSPLSLECTVEGTSNPNLYWYRQAAGRGLQLLFYSVGIGQISSEVPQNLSASRPQDRQFILSSKKLLLSDSGFYLCAWALAGEETQYFGPGTRLLVL.

The V and J genes are TRBV11-1 and TRBJ2-5; the match to TRBD2 covers 10 bases. After removal of 5 bases from V and 3 bases from J, the junction contained 9 bases not matched to a gene. CDR1 and CDR2 (germline): SGHAT, FQDESV (reference sequence). The length of the CDR3 is 16 residues. CDR3 loop: CASSKVSGRDEETQYF. The CDR3 DNA reads as TGTGCCAGCAGCAAAGTCAGCGGGAGGGACGAAGAGACCCAGTACTTC. The full variable domain, in which reference TRBV11-1 and TRBJ2-5 provide the parts outside the CDR3, is EAEVAQSPRYKITEKSQAVAFWCDPISGHATLYWYRQILGQGPELLVQFQDESVVDDSQLPKDRFSAERLKGVDSTLKIQPAELGDSAMYLCASSKVSGRDEETQYFGPGTRLLVL.

The chain combines TRBV7-8 with TRBJ1-4; D not resolved. Germline V gene data show CDR1 as SGHVS and CDR2 as FQNEAQ. The CDR3 length is 12 residues. Between the trimmed V and J ends, which lost 5 bases and 4 bases, there was a span of 5 bases. The CDR3 region has the DNA TGTGCCAGCAGCCCCTTTAATGAAAAACTGTTTTTT. Translated, it gives CASSPFNEKLFF.

V is TRBV20-1 and J is TRBJ2-7; 7 positions agree with TRBD1. The CDR3 is made up of 15 amino acids. Germline V lookup: CDR1 DFQATT, CDR2 SNEGSKA (reference sequence). The J segment lost 9 bases and the V segment lost 7 bases, leaving 21 bases of the junction unmatched. CDR3 nucleotide sequence: TGCAGTGTTAGTGGAACGGGACAGATCGGTTTCGGGCAGTACTTC. Translating gives CSVSGTGQIGFGQYF.

The CDR3 region is CATTGEKLFF. The DNA of the CDR3 is TGTGCCACCACGGGTGAAAAACTGTTTTTT. This chain connects TRBV7-3 to TRBJ1-4; unclear D gene. The V gene lost 10 bases and the J gene lost 7 bases, with 7 bases spanning the gap. The CDR3 covers 10 residues. Per the germline V gene, CDR1 is SGHTA and CDR2 is FQGTGA.

The sample holds one count of this clone. The chain joins TRBV2 to TRBJ2-7, with TRBD2 matching 7 bases. After removal of 5 bases from V and 7 bases from J, the junction contained 11 bases not matched to a gene. Germline assignment: CDR1 SNHLY and CDR2 FYNNEI. This CDR3 has 14 amino acids. The DNA for the CDR3 is TGTGCCAGCAGTCAGACTAGCACGGGGGTTGAGCAGTACTTC. Its translation is CASSQTSTGVEQYF.

The chain has TRBV7-3 and TRBJ1-1; TRBD1 matches 7 bases. This CDR3 is 15 amino acids long. Trimming took 1 base from V and 0 from J; bases not matched to a gene: 2. Per the germline V gene, CDR1 is SGHTA and CDR2 is FQGTGA. DNA for the CDR3: TGTGCCAGCAGCTTAAACAGGGGACTGAACACTGAAGCTTTCTTT. This codes for CASSLNRGLNTEAFF.

J is TRBJ2-1 and V is TRBV5-1; TRBD1 matches at 7 bases. The CDR3 is 15 amino acids. J gave up 4 bases and V 2 bases, and 6 bases lay outside the gene matches. CDR1 SGHRS and CDR2 YFSETQ come from the germline V gene. CDR3 DNA sequence: TGCGCCAGCAGCTTACAGGGGAACTCTTACAATGAGCAGTTCTTC. It yields the protein CASSLQGNSYNEQFF.

The CDR3 sequence: CASSPTRGLADTQYF. In DNA form, the CDR3 reads TGTGCCAGCAGCCCCACCCGGGGACTAGCGGATACGCAGTATTTT. The chain uses TRBV6-5 and TRBJ2-3, with 10 bases lining up with TRBD2. Germline V gene sequence: CDR1 MNHEY, CDR2 SVGAGI. The V and J ends lost 6 bases and 6 bases, in that order; junction bases with no gene match: 9. This CDR3 is 15 amino acids long.

The chain combines TRBV11-2 with TRBJ2-2; weak D call: TRBD1 (6 bases). Trimming took 5 bases from V and 3 from J, leaving 22 bases between them. This CDR3 region has 18 residues. Germline V CDR1 and CDR2: SGHAT, FQNNGV. The CDR3 nucleotides read TGTGCCAGCAGCCTTTCAGGGACCGAGACAGGTTACACCGGGGAGCTGTTTTTT. It is translated as CASSLSGTETGYTGELFF.

This chain uses TRBV5-4 with TRBJ2-2, with no clear D. V lost 2 bases, J lost 2 bases, and 10 bases lay in between. CDR3 length: 15 amino acids. Per the germline V gene, CDR1 is SGHNT and CDR2 is YYREEE (reference sequence). The CDR3 DNA reads TGTGCCAGCAGCTTTGGCGGAGACAACACCGGGGAGCTGTTTTTT. Translated, it gives CASSFGGDNTGELFF.